Sequencing of this TCR beta chain was carried out in a study of T cells in Graves' hyperthyroidism and ophthalmopathy. In this sample, this clonotype turned up a few times. Its target is not known. A read error may produce the germline difference seen at one junction end. CDR1 is SEHNR and CDR2 is FQNEAQ in the germline V gene (reference sequence). This CDR3 has 13 residues. Stable Graves' hyperthyroidism meant no ophthalmopathy progression within 18 months. Among the patients, aged 18 to 65, hyperthyroidism was newly diagnosed and had lasted under 2 months. Study-level findings and limits: Ophthalmopathy stood apart from stable hyperthyroidism in a 13 V-J model.

Authors of the study amplified TCR beta CDR3 regions from RNA transcripts. TCR CDR3 regions were first amplified by RT-PCR with HTBI primers. TCRdb re-analysed the multiplex PCR reads in MiXCR, keeping a single row per CDR3 protein. The repertoire has around 700,000 distinct CDR3 sequences, roughly a third of them found once; the top ten carry approximately 31%. Source material: blood. This clonotype was sampled from a woman aged 40 to 50 with Graves' hyperthyroidism. The chain employs TRBV7-9 and TRBJ2-7; D not certain. CDR3 in amino acids: CASSLAPRHLLLF. The CDR3 DNA reads as TGTGCCAGCAGCTTGGCCCCGAGACATCTCCTTCTCTTC.